This T cell receptor (beta chain) was recovered during a study of PD-L1 blockade in urothelial cancer. Study context: Male sex and bladder-origin urothelial cancer characterized about nine tenths of the roughly 29 patients.

Here immunoSEQ multiplex PCR was the method, and the copy in TCRdb shows in-frame clones only, minus some. This table holds about 110,000 clones, about 91% found once. General study results and limits: Enhanced expansion of tumor-associated blood clones at 3 weeks characterized durable-benefit patients.

On this clone: Its antigen is unknown.

As to time point: peripheral blood 6 weeks after treatment start. Metastatic or locally advanced urothelial carcinoma was present in the patients. The CDR3 spans 11 residues. Looked up from germline, CDR1 is MDHEN and CDR2 is SYDVKM. Trimming cost V 5 bases and J 10 bases; bases outside gene matches: 4. The material sequenced was PBMCs, taken around atezolizumab (anti-PD-L1) treatment. The chain recombines TRBV28 with TRBJ2-7, with 8 bases lining up with TRBD1. The TCR was taken from a man aged 55 to 69 with urothelial cancer. DNA for the CDR3: TGTGCCAGCAGTGCGACAGGGGTACAGTACTTC. It is translated as CASSATGVQYF.